This T cell receptor (beta chain) was sequenced for a study of T cells after yellow fever vaccination. Study-level information: Fractions containing few cells were prepared with SMART-Seq v4 Ultra Low Input.

This clonotype was observed a few times. Using its own MiXCR run on the 5' RACE reads, TCRdb lists one record per CDR3 protein. This table has 450,000 to 650,000 distinct CDR3 sequences, about 14% appearing once. The sample was PBMCs, taken on the day of the yellow fever booster vaccination. The clonotype was recovered from a man aged 25-40 years who received the YFV17D yellow fever vaccine.

The CDR3 region is CAIGRGQETQYF. Written as DNA, the CDR3 is TGTGCCATCGGCCGGGGCCAGGAGACCCAGTACTTC. The chain is built from TRBV10-3 and TRBJ2-5; either TRBD1 or TRBD2 may supply D (5 bases each). The CDR3 consists of 12 residues. Germline-derived CDR1 and CDR2 are ENHRY and SYGVKD. V gave up 8 bases and J gave up 5 bases, with 12 bases separating them.